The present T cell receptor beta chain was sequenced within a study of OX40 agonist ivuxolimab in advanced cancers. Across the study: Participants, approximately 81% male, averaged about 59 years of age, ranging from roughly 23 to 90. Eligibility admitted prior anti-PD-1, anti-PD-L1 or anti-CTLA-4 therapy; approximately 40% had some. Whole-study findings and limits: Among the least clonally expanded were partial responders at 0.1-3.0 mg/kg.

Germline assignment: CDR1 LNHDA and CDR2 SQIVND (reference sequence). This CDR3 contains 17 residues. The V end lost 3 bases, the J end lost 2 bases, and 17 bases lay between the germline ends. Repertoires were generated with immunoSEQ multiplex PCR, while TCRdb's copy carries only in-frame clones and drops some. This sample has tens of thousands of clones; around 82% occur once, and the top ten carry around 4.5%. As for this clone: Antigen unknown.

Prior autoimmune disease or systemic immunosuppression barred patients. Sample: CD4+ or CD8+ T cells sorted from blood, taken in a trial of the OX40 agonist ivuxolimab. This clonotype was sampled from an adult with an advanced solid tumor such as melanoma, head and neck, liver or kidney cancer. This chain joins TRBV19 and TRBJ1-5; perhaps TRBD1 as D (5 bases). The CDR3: CASSIGDSTWGNQPQHF. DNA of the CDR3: TGTGCCAGTAGTATTGGTGACAGTACCTGGGGCAATCAGCCCCAGCATTTT.